This T cell receptor beta chain was identified during a study of molecular identifiers for immune sequencing clone quantification. About this clonotype itself: A clone one base away is much larger, so this may be a read error. Given the absence of the conserved phenylalanine or tryptophan at the CDR3 end, a read error is likely.

The CDR3 runs to 13 residues. The germline CDR1 and CDR2 sequences are MDHEN and SYDVKM. Trimming removed 6 bases from V and 2 bases from J, with 9 bases in between. TCRdb re-called the PCR reads through MiXCR, storing one row per CDR3 protein. This sample yields some 97,000 distinct CDR3 sequences, of which 24% are seen a single time; 0.94% belongs to the top ten. The sample comprised naive CD8+ T cells from blood, with Jurkat cell RNA spiked in. As to subset: FACS-sorted CD8+CD4-CCR7+CD45RA+ naive T cells. This chain uses TRBV28 with TRBJ2-3; unclear D gene. The TCR sequence derives from a human donor in good health. Some libraries in this study had Jurkat cell RNA spiked in. CDR3 sequence: CASSLQTTDTQYS. The CDR3 nucleotides read TGTGCCAGCAGCCTCCAGACCACAGATACGCAGTATTCT.